This TCR beta chain emerged from a study of T cells after yellow fever vaccination (dated by TCRdb to between 2019 and 2020). For context, the study as a whole: Libraries from fractions with low cell numbers were prepared with the SMART-Seq v4 Ultra Low Input RNA kit. To track T-cell clones before and after primary and booster YFV17D yellow fever vaccination, bulk TCR alpha and beta repertoires were sequenced longitudinally. The cohort comprised two healthy male donors, one aged 18 to 29 and one aged 30 to 40 years. Bulk PBMC replicates and cell subsets were isolated from blood drawn at multiple timepoints before and after both primary and secondary immunization.

Deletion took 0 bases off V and 10 bases off J, with a span of 7 bases between the germline ends. The CDR3 contains 12 residues, cysteine and phenylalanine counted. The kept DNA is CDR3 alone, 36 bases in frame from the first base. Reading the germline V gene gives CDR1 MGHRA and CDR2 YSYEKL. TCR cDNA was made using 5'RACE template switching, a step that added a universal primer site and unique molecular identifiers. cDNA synthesis was primed from both the TCR alpha and TCR beta constant segments. Libraries were amplified in two PCR steps, with sample barcodes and sequencing adapters added in the second step. Libraries were sequenced on Illumina HiSeq 2500 (2x100 bp) or NovaSeq (2x150 bp). In the authors' own workflow: MIGEC was used to demultiplex reads and collapse the reads into UMI consensus sequences, and MiXCR was used for V(D)J alignment. Vaccine-responding clonotypes were identified with edgeR using replicate PBMC samples, with FDR below 0.01 and a log2 fold change above 5 up to day 15 being required. Each bulk clonotype received a CD4 or CD8 identity based on whether the sequenced CD4 or CD8 repertoire contained that clonotype at higher abundance. A clonotype counted as NS4B-specific if enriched at least 10-fold in dextramer-positive versus dextramer-negative fractions, with CD4-biased clonotypes left out. The public sequencing data were trimmed at Q25 with fastp and processed into clonotypes with MiXCR by TCRdb, which kept only in-frame beta chains. Each entry merges the rows of one CDR3 protein and shows their most common DNA and genes. TCRdb assigned the V and J calls; the authors' analysis was not used. This sample gives more than 65,000 distinct CDR3 sequences in total; about 14% of them show up just once. 20% to 25% of the sample lies in the top ten.

The paper's findings and limits, for the study overall: After the booster, most clones that had expanded after primary vaccination were detected again (roughly 96% of CD4 and more than 80% of CD8), suggesting broad maintenance of memory. Only a couple of donors were included in the study, so the extent to which the findings can be generalized is limited. The secondary T-cell response was weaker than the primary response but faster, peaking on day 5 instead of day 15. A small fraction of clonotypes appeared in both the CD4 and CD8 compartments, likely as a result of convergent recombination. FACS-sorted repertoires could contain abundant contaminating clonotypes from the bulk population, so computational filtering was required.

This clonotype has only a few counts. Nothing much larger sits one base from this clone, and base qualities are not available. The intended sense of this specimen's treatment or condition label: live attenuated yellow fever vaccine strain. PBMCs were isolated from peripheral blood using a standard Ficoll-Paque protocol. Epitope-specific CD8 T cells were sorted using a dextramer loaded with the yellow fever NS4B epitope peptide, with anti-CD3 and anti-CD8 staining. TriZol was used to extract RNA from bulk PBMCs, CD4 and CD8 fractions, and dextramer-positive and dextramer-negative fractions. Recombination joined TRBV4-1 with TRBJ2-4; the D gene identity is not certain. The source of this sequence is a young man who received the YFV17D yellow fever vaccine. This material consisted of CD8+ T cells not binding an NS4B(214-222) dextramer, sorted from PBMCs, taken roughly 20 days after the first yellow fever vaccination. Read against the paper, the sample's cell subset or site label means: NS4B epitope dextramer-negative CD8 T cells. The CDR3 loop reads CASSQDRGIQYF. The base sequence is TGCGCCAGCAGCCAAGATCGTGGAATTCAGTACTTC.